Below, 3 T cell receptor beta chains from the same sample are listed, as sequenced in a study of blood T cells in healthy people across ages. Primed by a sample-barcoded 5' primer and a J-beta primer mix, a second PCR proceeded for roughly 6 to 12 cycles. TCRdb re-called the 5' RACE reads through MiXCR, storing one row per CDR3 protein. The table records fewer than 1.5 million distinct CDR3 sequences, 42% of them present only once. The sample taken for sequencing was blood. The receptor source for this set is a woman under 30 in good health.

The rearrangement uses TRBV10-3 and TRBJ2-5; 7 bases fit TRBD2. Losses at the gene ends were 7 bases for V and 5 bases for J; bases not matched to a gene: 10. Germline CDR1 and CDR2: ENHRY and SYGVKD. The CDR3 covers 14 residues. The DNA for the CDR3 is TGTGCCATCAAGAGGGATCTGGGAGGGGAGACCCAGTACTTC. It codes for CAIKRDLGGETQYF.

V is TRBV7-2 and J is TRBJ2-1, with D hard to call. There are 15 residues in the CDR3. The germline V gene encodes CDR1 SGHTA and CDR2 FQGNSA. Trimming stripped 5 bases from V and 7 bases from J, with 18 bases between. The CDR3 spells CASSPLPLQGNEQFF. The CDR3 nucleotides are TGTGCCAGCAGCCCGCTCCCGCTCCAAGGAAATGAGCAGTTCTTC.

This clonotype was detected only a few times. The V gene is TRBV4-1, the J gene TRBJ1-2, with a weak D call TRBD1 (6 bases). The CDR3 loop spans 14 amino acids. V dropped 1 base and J dropped 7 bases, with 13 bases sitting between them. The germline V gene encodes CDR1 MGHRA and CDR2 YSYEKL. The CDR3 DNA reads as TGCGCCAGCAGCCAAGGCAGGGACAAGGGTGGCTACACCTTC. It translates to CASSQGRDKGGYTF.